This T cell receptor beta chain was recovered during a study of OX40 agonist ivuxolimab in advanced cancers. Overall study context: As their treatment, patients were administered ivuxolimab, an agonistic anti-OX40 (CD134) antibody.

Libraries were prepared by immunoSEQ multiplex PCR; TCRdb keeps only in-frame clonotypes and omits some of them. Of over 55,000 clones listed, about 81% are singletons. This clone has just a few counts. Trimming removed 1 base at V and 4 bases at J, with 27 bases between. Germline lookup yields CDR1 SGHNT and CDR2 YYREEE (reference sequence). This CDR3 region has 20 residues. The clonotype was recovered from an adult with an advanced solid tumor such as melanoma, head and neck, liver or kidney cancer. This chain links TRBV5-4 with TRBJ2-4; possibly TRBD1 for D (5 bases). The sample was CD4+ or CD8+ T cells sorted from blood, taken in a trial of the OX40 agonist ivuxolimab. CDR3 in amino acids: CASSLSMKGQARHEKNIQYF. The CDR3 DNA reads TGTGCCAGCAGCTTGAGTATGAAGGGGCAGGCCCGACATGAAAAAAACATTCAGTACTTC.